The clone carrying this TCR beta chain was recorded a few times. Its specificity is not known. Relative to the germline gene, one junction end is altered; a read error may explain this. Using immunoSEQ multiplex PCR, the repertoire was profiled, and TCRdb retains in-frame clones only, with some absent. The sample gives roughly 100,000 clones, around 80% of which show up once; 5% is in the top ten. This sample was taken from a study of T cell responses to AZD1222 COVID-19 vaccine. Study-wide points: There were mostly white British donors and more females than males, and clonal diversity was possibly underestimated. Among vaccine-associated CD4 TCRs, coverage spanned spike, with dominance at 160-218 and 743-854. Once two AZD1222 doses were given, Spike-specific TCR breadth and depth went up.

The TCR comes from an adult in good health. The sample was peripheral blood, taken on day 0 of AZD1222 vaccination.

CDR3 nucleotide sequence: TGTGCCAGCCGCTTCTCCCAGGCTAGCGGGGACCACAATGAGCAGTTCTTC. It encodes CASRFSQASGDHNEQFF. V and J are TRBV7-2 and TRBJ2-1; 9 bases line up with TRBD2. The CDR3 consists of 17 residues. Germline-derived CDR1 and CDR2 are SGHTA and FQGNSA.